A selection of T cell receptor beta chains follows, all from one sample in a study of T cells in tuberculosis. The repertoire was sequenced with immunoSEQ multiplex PCR; TCRdb's copy has only in-frame clones and lacks some. The table shows tens of thousands of clones, with more than 80% occurring only once. Material for sequencing was PBMCs. All receptors come from a donor aged 10-29 years with latent tuberculosis or without tuberculosis infection. Some clones in this sample may be carry-over from other donors' samples. The CDR3 runs from the conserved cysteine through the conserved F or W. Fields, in order: V gene, J gene, clone size, CDR3 protein. Clone size is given for some rows only: seen once, a few or many times, or a class if the clone is expanded.

V gene: TRBV5-1
J gene: TRBJ1-1
clone size: .
CDR3 protein: CASSFEVFMNTEAFF

V gene: TRBV7-9
J gene: TRBJ1-4
clone size: .
CDR3 protein: CASSASFRDNEKLFF

V gene: TRBV19
J gene: TRBJ2-7
clone size: .
CDR3 protein: CASSTPGRWKTYEQYF

V gene: TRBV4-3
J gene: TRBJ2-4
clone size: .
CDR3 protein: CASSQPETGNIQYF

V gene: TRBV18
J gene: TRBJ1-1
clone size: .
CDR3 protein: CASSPTGVRTEAFF

V gene: TRBV11-3
J gene: TRBJ1-1
clone size: .
CDR3 protein: CASSGEETTEAFF

V gene: TRBV5-1
J gene: TRBJ2-7
clone size: .
CDR3 protein: CASSPGHSSYEQYF

V gene: TRBV6-6
J gene: TRBJ2-1
clone size: .
CDR3 protein: CASSYSAVSYNEQFF

V gene: TRBV9
J gene: TRBJ2-3
clone size: .
CDR3 protein: CASSVPTGFSSTDTQYF

V gene: TRBV21-1
J gene: TRBJ1-5
clone size: .
CDR3 protein: CASSNGHRAPNSNQPQHF

V gene: TRBV11-2
J gene: TRBJ1-5
clone size: .
CDR3 protein: CASSSLPDTPRHF

V gene: TRBV13
J gene: TRBJ2-2
clone size: .
CDR3 protein: CASSLPVGELFF

V gene: TRBV6-4
J gene: TRBJ2-1
clone size: .
CDR3 protein: CASSDSKGSADEQFF

V gene: TRBV6-1
J gene: TRBJ2-3
clone size: .
CDR3 protein: CASTGYAFTQYF

V gene: TRBV6-5
J gene: TRBJ2-1
clone size: .
CDR3 protein: CASSLLAGGGYNEQFF

V gene: TRBV30
J gene: TRBJ1-5
clone size: .
CDR3 protein: CAWSQGSNQPQHF

V gene: TRBV9
J gene: TRBJ2-2
clone size: .
CDR3 protein: CASSIRTGGSAGELFF

V gene: TRBV7-9
J gene: TRBJ2-7
clone size: .
CDR3 protein: CASSLEAAYEQYF

V gene: TRBV6-6
J gene: TRBJ1-1
clone size: .
CDR3 protein: CASSYTGLDTEAFF

V gene: TRBV5-6
J gene: TRBJ1-2
clone size: .
CDR3 protein: CASSFPGQEYGYTF

V gene: TRBV5-1
J gene: TRBJ1-2
clone size: .
CDR3 protein: CASSAEWPSGYTF

V gene: TRBV27
J gene: TRBJ1-1
clone size: .
CDR3 protein: CASTNRLPLNTEAFF

V gene: TRBV30
J gene: TRBJ2-3
clone size: once
CDR3 protein: CAWTGQVWADTQYF

V gene: TRBV2
J gene: TRBJ2-5
clone size: .
CDR3 protein: CASSERLAAKETQYF

V gene: TRBV6-1
J gene: TRBJ2-7
clone size: .
CDR3 protein: CASRAQGGYEQYF

V gene: TRBV6-4
J gene: TRBJ1-2
clone size: .
CDR3 protein: CASSVSGTGAVYTF

V gene: TRBV10-2
J gene: TRBJ2-2
clone size: once
CDR3 protein: CASTVAGELFF

V gene: TRBV12-5
J gene: TRBJ1-1
clone size: .
CDR3 protein: CASAWTDEAFF

V gene: TRBV9
J gene: TRBJ1-6
clone size: .
CDR3 protein: CASSGTGGAYNSPLHF

V gene: TRBV11-2
J gene: TRBJ2-1
clone size: .
CDR3 protein: CASSLVRLTHDEQFF

V gene: TRBV18
J gene: TRBJ2-7
clone size: .
CDR3 protein: CASSPGGYEQYF

V gene: TRBV5-1
J gene: TRBJ2-7
clone size: .
CDR3 protein: CASSLNGGRYYEQYF

V gene: TRBV7-9
J gene: TRBJ1-5
clone size: .
CDR3 protein: CASSQFGTAADQPQHF

V gene: TRBV5-4
J gene: TRBJ2-7
clone size: .
CDR3 protein: CASSLGQGSTYEQYF

V gene: TRBV18
J gene: TRBJ2-5
clone size: .
CDR3 protein: CASSPHRGREETQYF

V gene: TRBV4-1
J gene: TRBJ2-3
clone size: once
CDR3 protein: CASSHPGLKYAQQSTDTQYF

V gene: TRBV5-1
J gene: TRBJ2-7
clone size: once
CDR3 protein: CASSLATSVDGGRWEQYF

V gene: TRBV6-1
J gene: TRBJ2-1
clone size: once
CDR3 protein: CASRPGLTHNEQFF

V gene: TRBV6-5
J gene: TRBJ2-6
clone size: .
CDR3 protein: CASRRGANVLTF

V gene: TRBV6-1
J gene: TRBJ1-3
clone size: .
CDR3 protein: CASSERTQGVPGNTIYF

V gene: TRBV14
J gene: TRBJ2-5
clone size: .
CDR3 protein: CASSQEPLAGETQYF

V gene: TRBV7-9
J gene: TRBJ1-1
clone size: .
CDR3 protein: CASSRWTEGSGEAFF

V gene: TRBV5-6
J gene: TRBJ1-3
clone size: once
CDR3 protein: CASSLIQGTNTIYF

V gene: TRBV5-1
J gene: TRBJ1-2
clone size: .
CDR3 protein: CASSLTPGDYGYTF

V gene: TRBV5-4
J gene: TRBJ2-3
clone size: .
CDR3 protein: CASSLVASGLTDTQYF

V gene: TRBV2
J gene: TRBJ2-2
clone size: .
CDR3 protein: CASTGQGGTGELFF

V gene: TRBV7-2
J gene: TRBJ2-7
clone size: .
CDR3 protein: CASRQTGQAGGGEQYF

V gene: TRBV23-1
J gene: TRBJ2-7
clone size: .
CDR3 protein: CASRYRGLIVEQYF

V gene: TRBV6-5
J gene: TRBJ2-7
clone size: .
CDR3 protein: CASSRAGIVSEQYF

V gene: TRBV10-2
J gene: TRBJ2-7
clone size: few
CDR3 protein: CASTPGGIEQYF

V gene: TRBV11-2
J gene: TRBJ2-7
clone size: .
CDR3 protein: CASSLVSRLTPGEQYF